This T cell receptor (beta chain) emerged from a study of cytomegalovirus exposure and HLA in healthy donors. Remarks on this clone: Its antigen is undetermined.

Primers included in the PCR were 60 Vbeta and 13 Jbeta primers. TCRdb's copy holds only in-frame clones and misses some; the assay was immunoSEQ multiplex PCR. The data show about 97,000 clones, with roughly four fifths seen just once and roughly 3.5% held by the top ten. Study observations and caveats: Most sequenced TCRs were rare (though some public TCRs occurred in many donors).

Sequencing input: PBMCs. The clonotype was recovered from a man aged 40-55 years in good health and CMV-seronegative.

This CDR3 reads CASSRLASSYNEQFF. In DNA form, the CDR3 reads TGCGCCAGCAGCCGCCTAGCTAGCTCCTACAATGAGCAGTTCTTC. The chain has TRBV10-2 and TRBJ2-1, with D maybe TRBD2 (5 bases). There are 15 residues in the CDR3. Per germline, CDR1 WSHSY and CDR2 SAAADI. V lost 6 bases and J 0 bases, leaving 12 bases between the germline ends.